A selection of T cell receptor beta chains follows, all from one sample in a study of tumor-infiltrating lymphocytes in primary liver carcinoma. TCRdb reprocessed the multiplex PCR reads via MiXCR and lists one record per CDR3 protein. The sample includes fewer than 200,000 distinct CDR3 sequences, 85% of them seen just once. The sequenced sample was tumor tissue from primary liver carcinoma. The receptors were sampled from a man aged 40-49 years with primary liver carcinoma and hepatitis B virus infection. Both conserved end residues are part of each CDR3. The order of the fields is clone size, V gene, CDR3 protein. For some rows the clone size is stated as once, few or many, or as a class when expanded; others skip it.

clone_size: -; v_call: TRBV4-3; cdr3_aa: CTSSQDLGETQNF
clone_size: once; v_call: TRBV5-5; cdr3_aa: CASSSIRNQLQHF
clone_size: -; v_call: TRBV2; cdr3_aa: CASDERDDTDTQYF
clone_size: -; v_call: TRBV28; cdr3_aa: CASSFPGTRRTPEQYF
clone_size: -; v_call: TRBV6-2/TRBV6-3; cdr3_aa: CASSYSGDNSYEQYF
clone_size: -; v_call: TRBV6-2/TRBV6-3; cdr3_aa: CASSPWSGYGYTF
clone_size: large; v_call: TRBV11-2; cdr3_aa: CASSFSGPLDNEQFF
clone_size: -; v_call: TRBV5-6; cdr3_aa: CASSLLAGGTDMQYF
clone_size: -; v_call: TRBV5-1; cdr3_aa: CASSSHGRGDTEAFF
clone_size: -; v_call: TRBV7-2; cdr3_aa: CASSQGPRQEQFF
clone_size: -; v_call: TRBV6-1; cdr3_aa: CASSTGTEPYERYF
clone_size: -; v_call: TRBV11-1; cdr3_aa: CASSYIGTSGIKNIQYF
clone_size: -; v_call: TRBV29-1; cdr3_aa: CSIRTNGSWKDTQYF
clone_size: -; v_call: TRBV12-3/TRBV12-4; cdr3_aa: CASSFFAGGFKSGELFF
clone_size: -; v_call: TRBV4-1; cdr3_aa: CSSSHAVAGKLLF
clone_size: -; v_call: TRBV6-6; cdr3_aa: CVCSYSGTSGDYEQYF
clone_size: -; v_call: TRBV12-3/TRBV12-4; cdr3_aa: CASSLGERGRNSPLHF
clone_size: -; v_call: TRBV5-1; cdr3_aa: CANSYGSRETQYF
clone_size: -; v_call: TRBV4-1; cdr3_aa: CASSQEAATGCNEQLF
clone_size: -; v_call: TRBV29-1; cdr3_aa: CSVRDTYEHYF
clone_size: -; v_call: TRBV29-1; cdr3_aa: CSVAITGVGEQFF
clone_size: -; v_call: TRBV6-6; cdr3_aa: CARSLGGNLFF
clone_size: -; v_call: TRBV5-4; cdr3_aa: CASSCGPGTGYGGLHYEQYF
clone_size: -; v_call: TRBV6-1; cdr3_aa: CATGWDTKNTGDLFF
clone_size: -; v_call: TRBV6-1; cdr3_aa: CASTPVERTNGSNEQFF